Listed below are T cell receptor beta chains from one sample, sequenced in a study of blood T cell repertoires in COVID-19. This table comes from immunoSEQ multiplex PCR, and its TCRdb copy is limited to in-frame clones, with some not included. The sample carries 300,000 to 350,000 clones, about four fifths recorded once. Sequenced: peripheral blood. The origin of the receptors is a man younger than 45 with active or convalescent COVID-19. CDR3s include the opening cysteine and the closing phenylalanine or tryptophan. D genes are given only for firm matches. Size is omitted from some rows. Given values are once, few, many or a class for expanded clones.

CASSQGRAGGSYNEQFF	TGTGCCAGCAGCCAAGGTCGAGCGGGAGGCTCCTACAATGAGCAGTTCTTC	TRBV4-2	TRBJ2-1	TRBD2	-
CATAGTRGADTQYF	TGTGCCACCGCCGGGACTAGAGGGGCAGATACGCAGTATTTT	TRBV15	TRBJ2-3	TRBD2	-
CASRGDRGSGQPQHF	TGTGCCAGCAGGGGGGACAGGGGGAGCGGTCAGCCCCAGCATTTT	TRBV2	TRBJ1-5	TRBD1	-
CASSRDSDSLF	TGTGCCAGCAGCCGAGACTCCGACTCCCTATTC	TRBV2	TRBJ2-7	-	-
CASSLAGPTDTQYF	TGTGCCAGCAGCTTAGCTGGCCCCACAGATACGCAGTATTTT	TRBV11-2	TRBJ2-3	-	-
CASSLYQGAQETQYF	TGTGCCAGCAGCTTATACCAGGGGGCCCAAGAGACCCAGTACTTC	TRBV7-9	TRBJ2-5	TRBD1	-
CATSDWVDRGSGTQYF	TGTGCCACCAGTGATTGGGTGGACAGGGGCTCCGGTACGCAGTATTTT	TRBV24-1	TRBJ2-3	TRBD1	-
CASRLAGGYNEQFF	TGTGCCAGCAGATTAGCGGGAGGGTACAATGAGCAGTTCTTC	TRBV6-5	TRBJ2-1	TRBD2	-
CATEVPAYEQYF	TGTGCCACCGAGGTCCCGGCCTACGAGCAGTACTTC	TRBV28	TRBJ2-7	-	-
CATSDFTGQETQYF	TGTGCCACCAGTGATTTTACAGGCCAAGAGACCCAGTACTTC	TRBV24-1	TRBJ2-5	-	-
CASSPTSGGYTGELFF	TGCGCCAGCAGCCCAACTAGCGGGGGTTACACCGGGGAGCTGTTTTTT	TRBV5-1	TRBJ2-2	TRBD2	-
CATSASTGGRNEQFF	TGTGCCACCAGTGCTTCGACAGGGGGTAGGAATGAGCAGTTCTTC	TRBV24-1	TRBJ2-1	TRBD1	once
CASSDSRGAEKLFF	TGTGCCAGCAGTGACAGTAGGGGCGCGGAAAAACTGTTTTTT	TRBV6-1	TRBJ1-4	-	-
CASSFSGDEQFF	TGTGCCAGCTCCTTCTCCGGTGATGAGCAGTTCTTC	TRBV6-6	TRBJ2-1	-	-
CASSLRQGLGNIQYF	TGTGCCAGCAGCCTAAGACAGGGGCTTGGAAACATTCAGTACTTC	TRBV7-6	TRBJ2-4	TRBD1	once
CATSDFRKPLDGYTF	TGTGCCACCAGTGATTTCAGGAAACCGTTGGATGGCTACACCTTC	TRBV24-1	TRBJ1-2	-	-
CASSFSRIATNEKLFF	TGTGCCAGCAGCTTTTCCAGAATTGCAACTAATGAAAAACTGTTTTTT	TRBV7-8	TRBJ1-4	-	-
CASSPNRDKAFF	TGTGCCAGCAGTCCGAACAGAGATAAAGCTTTCTTT	TRBV28	TRBJ1-1	-	-
CASSHGGARDEQFF	TGCGCCAGCAGCCATGGAGGGGCTAGGGATGAGCAGTTCTTC	TRBV4-1	TRBJ2-1	-	few
CASSQDRLAKATDTQYF	TGTGCCAGCAGCCAAGATCGACTAGCGAAGGCCACAGATACGCAGTATTTT	TRBV3-1/TRBV3-2	TRBJ2-3	TRBD2	-
CASSLVRDRITSSYEQYF	TGTGCCAGCAGCTTAGTCCGGGACAGAATAACGAGCTCCTACGAGCAGTACTTC	TRBV7-4	TRBJ2-7	TRBD1	-
CASSESGGSAYSPLHF	TGCGCCAGCAGCGAGTCCGGGGGGTCCGCATATTCACCCCTCCACTTT	TRBV5-1	TRBJ1-6	-	few
CASSLRGGTGSIGTEAFF	TGTGCCAGCAGCCTCAGGGGAGGGACAGGGTCGATTGGCACTGAAGCTTTCTTT	TRBV7-3	TRBJ1-1	TRBD1	-
CASSLGSGGSNEQFF	TGTGCCAGCAGCTTGGGGTCGGGGGGTTCAAATGAGCAGTTCTTC	TRBV7-6	TRBJ2-1	TRBD2	many
CATKPLPGQGIYEQYF	TGCGCCACCAAACCCTTGCCGGGACAGGGTATCTACGAGCAGTACTTC	TRBV5-1	TRBJ2-7	TRBD1	-
CASSLQGPYGYTF	TGTGCCAGCAGCTTGCAGGGGCCCTATGGCTACACCTTC	TRBV5-4	TRBJ1-2	-	-